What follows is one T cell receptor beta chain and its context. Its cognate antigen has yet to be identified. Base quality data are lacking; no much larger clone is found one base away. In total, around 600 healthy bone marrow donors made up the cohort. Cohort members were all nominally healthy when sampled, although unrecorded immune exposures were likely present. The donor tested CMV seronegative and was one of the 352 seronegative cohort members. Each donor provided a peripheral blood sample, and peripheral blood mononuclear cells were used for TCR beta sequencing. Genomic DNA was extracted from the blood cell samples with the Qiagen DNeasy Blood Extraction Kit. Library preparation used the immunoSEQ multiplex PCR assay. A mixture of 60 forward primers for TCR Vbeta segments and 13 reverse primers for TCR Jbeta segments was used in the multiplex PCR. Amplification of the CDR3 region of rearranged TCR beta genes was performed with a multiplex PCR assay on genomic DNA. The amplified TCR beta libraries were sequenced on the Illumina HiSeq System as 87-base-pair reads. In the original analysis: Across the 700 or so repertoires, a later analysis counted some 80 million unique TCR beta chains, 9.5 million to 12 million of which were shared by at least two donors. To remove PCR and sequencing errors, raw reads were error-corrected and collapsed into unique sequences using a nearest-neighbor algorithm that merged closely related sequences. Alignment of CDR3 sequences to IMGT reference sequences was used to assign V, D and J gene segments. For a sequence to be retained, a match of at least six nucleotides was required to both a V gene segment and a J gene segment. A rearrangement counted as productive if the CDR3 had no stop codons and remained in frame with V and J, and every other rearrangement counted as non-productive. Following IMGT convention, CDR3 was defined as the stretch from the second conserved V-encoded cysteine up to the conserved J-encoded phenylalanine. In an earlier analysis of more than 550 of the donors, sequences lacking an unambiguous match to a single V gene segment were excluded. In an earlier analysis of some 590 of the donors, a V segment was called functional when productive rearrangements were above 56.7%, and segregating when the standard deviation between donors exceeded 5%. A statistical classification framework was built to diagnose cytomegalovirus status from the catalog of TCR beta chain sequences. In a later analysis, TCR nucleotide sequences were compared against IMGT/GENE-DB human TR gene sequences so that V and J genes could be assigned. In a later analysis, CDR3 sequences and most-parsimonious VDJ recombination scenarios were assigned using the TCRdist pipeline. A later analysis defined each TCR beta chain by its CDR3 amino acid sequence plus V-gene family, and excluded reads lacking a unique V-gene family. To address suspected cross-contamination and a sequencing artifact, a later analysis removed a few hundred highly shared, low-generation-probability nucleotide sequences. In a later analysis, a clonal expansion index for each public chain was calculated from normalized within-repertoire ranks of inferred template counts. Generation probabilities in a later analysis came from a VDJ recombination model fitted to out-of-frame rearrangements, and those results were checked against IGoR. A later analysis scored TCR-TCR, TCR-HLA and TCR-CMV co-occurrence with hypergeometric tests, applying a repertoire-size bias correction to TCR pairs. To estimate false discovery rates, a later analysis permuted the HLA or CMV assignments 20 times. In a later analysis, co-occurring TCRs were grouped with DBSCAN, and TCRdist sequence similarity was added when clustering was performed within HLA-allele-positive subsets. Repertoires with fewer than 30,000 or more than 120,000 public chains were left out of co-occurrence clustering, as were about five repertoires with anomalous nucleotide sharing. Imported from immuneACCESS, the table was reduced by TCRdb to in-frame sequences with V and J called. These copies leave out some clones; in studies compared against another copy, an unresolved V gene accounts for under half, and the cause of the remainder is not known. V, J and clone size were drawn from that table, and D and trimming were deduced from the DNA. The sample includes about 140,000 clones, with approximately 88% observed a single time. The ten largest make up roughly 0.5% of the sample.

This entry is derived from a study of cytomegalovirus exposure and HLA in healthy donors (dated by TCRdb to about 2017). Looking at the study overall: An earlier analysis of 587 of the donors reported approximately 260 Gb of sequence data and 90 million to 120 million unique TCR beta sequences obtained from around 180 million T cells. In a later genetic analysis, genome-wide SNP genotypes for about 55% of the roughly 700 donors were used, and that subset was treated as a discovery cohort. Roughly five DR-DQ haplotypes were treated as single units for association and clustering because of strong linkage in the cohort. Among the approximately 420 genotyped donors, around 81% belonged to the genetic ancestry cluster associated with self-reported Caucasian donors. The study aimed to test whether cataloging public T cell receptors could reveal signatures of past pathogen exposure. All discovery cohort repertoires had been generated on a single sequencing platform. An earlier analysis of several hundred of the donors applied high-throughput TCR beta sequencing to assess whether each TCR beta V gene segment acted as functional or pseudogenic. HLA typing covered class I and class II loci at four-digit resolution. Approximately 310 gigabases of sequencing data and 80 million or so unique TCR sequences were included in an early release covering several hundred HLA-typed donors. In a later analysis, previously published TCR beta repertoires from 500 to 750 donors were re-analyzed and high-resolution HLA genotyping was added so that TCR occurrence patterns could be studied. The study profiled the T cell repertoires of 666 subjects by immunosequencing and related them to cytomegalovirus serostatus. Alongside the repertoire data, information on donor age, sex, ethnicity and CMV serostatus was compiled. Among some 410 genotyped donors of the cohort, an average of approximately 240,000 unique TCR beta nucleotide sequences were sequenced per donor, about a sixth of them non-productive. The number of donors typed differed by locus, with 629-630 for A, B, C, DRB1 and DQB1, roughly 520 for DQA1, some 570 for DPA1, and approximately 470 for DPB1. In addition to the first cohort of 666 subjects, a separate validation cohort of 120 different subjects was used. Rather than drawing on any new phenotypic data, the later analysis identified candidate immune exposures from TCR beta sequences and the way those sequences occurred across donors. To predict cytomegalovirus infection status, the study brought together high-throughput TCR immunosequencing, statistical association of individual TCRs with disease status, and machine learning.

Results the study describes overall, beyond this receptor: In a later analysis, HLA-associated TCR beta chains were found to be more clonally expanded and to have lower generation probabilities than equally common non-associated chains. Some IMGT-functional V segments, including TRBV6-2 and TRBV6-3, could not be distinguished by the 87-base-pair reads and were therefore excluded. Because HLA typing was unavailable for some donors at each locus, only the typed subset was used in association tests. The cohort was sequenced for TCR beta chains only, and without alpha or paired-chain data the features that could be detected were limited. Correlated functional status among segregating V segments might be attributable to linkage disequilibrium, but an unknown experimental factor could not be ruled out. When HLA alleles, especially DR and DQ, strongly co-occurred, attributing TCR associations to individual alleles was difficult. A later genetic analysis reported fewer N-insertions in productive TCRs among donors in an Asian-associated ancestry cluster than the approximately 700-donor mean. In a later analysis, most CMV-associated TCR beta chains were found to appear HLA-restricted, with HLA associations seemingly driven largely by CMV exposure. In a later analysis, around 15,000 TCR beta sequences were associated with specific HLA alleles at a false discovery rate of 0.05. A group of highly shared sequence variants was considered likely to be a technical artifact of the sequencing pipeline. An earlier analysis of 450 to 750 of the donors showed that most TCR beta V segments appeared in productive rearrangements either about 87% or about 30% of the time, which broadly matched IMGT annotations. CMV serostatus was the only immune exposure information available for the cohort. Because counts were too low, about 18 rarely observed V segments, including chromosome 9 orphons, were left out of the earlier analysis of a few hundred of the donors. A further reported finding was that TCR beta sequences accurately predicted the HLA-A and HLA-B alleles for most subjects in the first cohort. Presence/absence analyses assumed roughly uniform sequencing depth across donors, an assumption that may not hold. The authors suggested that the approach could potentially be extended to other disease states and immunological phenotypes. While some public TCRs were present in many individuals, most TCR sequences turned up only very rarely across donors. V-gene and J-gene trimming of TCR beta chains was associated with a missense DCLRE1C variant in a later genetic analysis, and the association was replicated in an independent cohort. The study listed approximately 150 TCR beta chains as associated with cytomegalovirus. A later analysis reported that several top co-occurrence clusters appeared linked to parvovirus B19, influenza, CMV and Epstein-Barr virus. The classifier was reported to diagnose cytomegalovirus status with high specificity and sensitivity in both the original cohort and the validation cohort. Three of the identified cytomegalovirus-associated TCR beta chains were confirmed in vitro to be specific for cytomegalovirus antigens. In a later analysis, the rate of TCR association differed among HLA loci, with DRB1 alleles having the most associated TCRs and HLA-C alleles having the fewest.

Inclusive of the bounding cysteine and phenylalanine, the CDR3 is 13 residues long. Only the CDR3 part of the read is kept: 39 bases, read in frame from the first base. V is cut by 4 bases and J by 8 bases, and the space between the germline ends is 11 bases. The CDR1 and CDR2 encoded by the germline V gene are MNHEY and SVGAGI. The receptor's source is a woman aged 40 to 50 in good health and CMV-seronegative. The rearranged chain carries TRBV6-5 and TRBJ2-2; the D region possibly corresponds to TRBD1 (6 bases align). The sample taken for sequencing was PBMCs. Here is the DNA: TGTGCCAGCAGTTGGGACATTCGTGGGGAGCTGTTTTTT. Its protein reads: CASSWDIRGELFF.